This T cell receptor beta chain was recorded in a study of OX40 agonist ivuxolimab in advanced cancers. J was trimmed by 9 bases and V by 0 bases; bases with no gene match: 6. The CDR3 runs 15 residues. Germline CDR1 SGHRS, CDR2 YFSETQ. Profiling relied on immunoSEQ multiplex PCR, and the TCRdb table lists in-frame clones only, not all of them. The data hold tens of thousands of clones, with approximately 85% observed a single time. V and J are TRBV5-1 and TRBJ2-1; 10 nucleotides agree with TRBD2. Sequencing used CD4+ or CD8+ T cells sorted from blood, obtained in a trial of the OX40 agonist ivuxolimab. The clonotype comes from an adult with an advanced solid tumor such as melanoma, head and neck, liver or kidney cancer. CDR3 nucleotides: TGCGCCAGCAGCTTGGTTCTAGCGGGAGCAGTTGAGCAGTTCTTC. The encoded protein is CASSLVLAGAVEQFF.